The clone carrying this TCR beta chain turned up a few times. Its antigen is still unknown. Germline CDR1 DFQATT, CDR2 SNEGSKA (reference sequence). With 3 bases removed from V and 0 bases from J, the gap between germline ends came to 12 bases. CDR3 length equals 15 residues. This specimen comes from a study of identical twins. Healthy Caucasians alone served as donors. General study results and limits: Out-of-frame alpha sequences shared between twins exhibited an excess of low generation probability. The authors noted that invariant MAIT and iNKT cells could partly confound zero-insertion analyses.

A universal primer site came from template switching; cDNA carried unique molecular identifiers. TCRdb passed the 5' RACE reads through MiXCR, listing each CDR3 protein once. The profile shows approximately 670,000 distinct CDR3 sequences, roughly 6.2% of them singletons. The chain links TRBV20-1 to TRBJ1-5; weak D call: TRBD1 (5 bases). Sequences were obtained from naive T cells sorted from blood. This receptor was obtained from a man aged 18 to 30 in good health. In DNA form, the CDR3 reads TGCAGTGCTAGGGGGGGGGACGGTAGCAATCAGCCCCAGCATTTT. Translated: CSARGGDGSNQPQHF.